These T cell receptor beta chains were read from a single sample in a study of technical replicates of blood from a handful of donors. Sequencing used immunoSEQ multiplex PCR; TCRdb keeps in-frame clones, though not all of them. The sample carries about 75,000 clones, around 97% recorded once. Sequencing was performed on T cells isolated from PBMCs. The receptors come from a human donor in good health. The CDR3 runs from the conserved cysteine through the conserved F or W. D genes are given only for firm matches. Expanded clones get a size class; other rows say once, few or many, or leave the size out.

D gene	V gene	CDR3 length	J gene	clone size	CDR3 protein	CDR3 DNA
TRBD2	TRBV5-1	16	TRBJ2-3	.	CASSLYRTSGADTQYF	TGCGCCAGCAGCTTGTATCGGACTAGCGGGGCAGATACGCAGTATTTT
.	TRBV5-1	12	TRBJ2-1	.	CASSLSGNEQFF	TGCGCCAGCAGCTTGTCCGGTAATGAGCAGTTCTTC
TRBD1	TRBV29-1	13	TRBJ2-5	.	CSVKQGAGETQYF	TGCAGCGTTAAACAGGGGGCTGGAGAGACCCAGTACTTC
.	TRBV4-2	13	TRBJ2-5	.	CASSLSFSETQYF	TGTGCCAGCAGCCTTAGCTTCTCCGAGACCCAGTACTTC
TRBD1	TRBV5-1	14	TRBJ2-7	.	CASSITGTGDEQYF	TGCGCCAGCAGCATTACCGGGACAGGGGACGAGCAGTACTTC
.	TRBV9	16	TRBJ2-7	.	CASSALSGAVPYEQYF	TGTGCCAGCAGCGCCCTCAGTGGGGCGGTTCCCTACGAGCAGTACTTC
.	TRBV11-2	16	TRBJ2-1	.	CASSYFLAPSYNEQFF	TGTGCCAGCAGCTATTTCCTAGCGCCTTCCTACAATGAGCAGTTCTTC
TRBD2	TRBV30	14	TRBJ2-5	.	CAWREAGGPETQYF	TGTGCCTGGAGGGAGGCGGGAGGGCCAGAGACCCAGTACTTC
.	TRBV29-1	11	TRBJ2-7	.	CSVRRSFEQYF	TGCAGCGTCCGAAGGAGTTTCGAGCAGTACTTC
.	TRBV27	13	TRBJ2-1	.	CASSHGSYNEQFF	TGTGCCAGCAGCCACGGCTCCTACAATGAGCAGTTCTTC
TRBD2	TRBV11-3	15	TRBJ2-7	.	CASSPPGGRAYEQYF	TGTGCCAGCAGCCCCCCGGGGGGAAGGGCCTACGAGCAGTACTTC
.	TRBV2	15	TRBJ2-1	.	CASLAGSGSYNEQFF	TGTGCCAGCTTGGCCGGGTCGGGCTCCTACAATGAGCAGTTCTTC
.	TRBV4-1	16	TRBJ1-5	.	CASSQTRGHSNQPQHF	TGCGCCAGCAGCCAAACCAGGGGACACAGCAATCAGCCCCAGCATTTT
.	TRBV4-2	20	TRBJ1-5	.	CASSQDPASPQGSSDQPQHF	TGTGCCAGCAGCCAAGATCCAGCTTCCCCACAGGGATCTTCCGATCAGCCCCAGCATTTT
TRBD1	TRBV2	15	TRBJ1-2	.	CARGQGARGDYGYTF	TGTGCCAGGGGACAGGGGGCTCGTGGGGACTATGGCTACACCTTC
.	TRBV7-9	13	TRBJ1-5	.	CASRGAGNQPQHF	TGTGCCAGCAGAGGGGCAGGTAATCAGCCCCAGCATTTT
.	TRBV6-6	16	TRBJ1-2	once	CASSYSTLRPNYGYTF	TGTGCCAGCAGTTACTCGACACTTCGTCCTAACTATGGCTACACCTTC
.	TRBV9	17	TRBJ2-1	.	CASSVSKQGYAYNEQFF	TGTGCCAGCAGCGTATCTAAACAGGGATATGCCTACAATGAGCAGTTCTTC
.	TRBV5-1	13	TRBJ2-3	.	CASSLIGGREQYF	TGCGCCAGCAGCTTGATAGGAGGACGGGAGCAGTATTTT
.	TRBV7-3	13	TRBJ1-2	.	CASSFSHGEGYTF	TGTGCCAGCAGCTTCAGTCACGGGGAAGGCTACACCTTC
.	TRBV27	12	TRBJ2-1	.	CASSLGGDEQFF	TGTGCCAGCAGCCTGGGGGGTGATGAGCAGTTCTTC
TRBD1	TRBV6-6	15	TRBJ1-1	.	CASSYSGQANTEAFF	TGTGCCAGCAGTTACTCCGGACAGGCGAACACTGAAGCTTTCTTT